This is a list of T cell receptor beta chains from one sample in a study of blood T cell repertoires in COVID-19. The data were produced by immunoSEQ multiplex PCR, yet TCRdb's version contains in-frame clones alone and is incomplete. The sample carries 240,000 or so clones, about 73% recorded once. Sequenced: peripheral blood. Receptors were obtained from an elderly woman with acute or convalescent COVID-19. The CDR3 runs from the conserved cysteine through the conserved F or W. The D gene is left open where the match is weak. A clone size is listed for some rows: how often the clone was seen (once, few, many), or a class if it is expanded.

-	TRBD2	TRBJ2-7	TRBV30	TGTGCCTGGAGCTTAGCGGGAGGGCTAGGGTACGAGCAGTACTTC	CAWSLAGGLGYEQYF
-	-	TRBJ1-2	TRBV10-1	TGCGCCAGCAGTGAGTCGGGAACAGGGTGGAATGGCTACACCTTC	CASSESGTGWNGYTF
few	-	TRBJ1-2	TRBV19	TGTGCCAGTGGAAGCAGCGAGGACAGACGATATGGCTACACCTTC	CASGSSEDRRYGYTF
-	-	TRBJ2-1	TRBV3-1/TRBV3-2	TGTGCCAGCAGCCATTTGACGGGAGTAGCCAATGAGCAGTTCTTC	CASSHLTGVANEQFF
-	TRBD1	TRBJ2-3	TRBV4-1	TGCGCCAGCAGCCAAGATAGTGGGACAGGGACGCAGTATTTT	CASSQDSGTGTQYF
-	-	TRBJ1-5	TRBV19	TGTGCCAGTAGACACGGACTCAATCAGCCCCAGCATTTT	CASRHGLNQPQHF
-	-	TRBJ2-2	TRBV7-2	TGTGCCAGCAGCGCCACCCCTGGGGGGGCAGGTTTTGGTACCGGGGAGCTGTTTTTT	CASSATPGGAGFGTGELFF
few	TRBD1	TRBJ1-2	TRBV27	TGTGCCAGTCGACAGGGGAGCTATGGCTACACCTTC	CASRQGSYGYTF
-	-	TRBJ1-5	TRBV6-1	TGTGCCAGCAGTGAACTACGAGGGAGCAATCAGCCCCAGCATTTT	CASSELRGSNQPQHF
-	TRBD1	TRBJ2-1	TRBV7-2	TGTGCCAGCAGCTCCACCGGGACAGAATACAATGAGCAGTTCTTC	CASSSTGTEYNEQFF
-	-	TRBJ2-1	TRBV11-2	TGTGCCAGCAGCTTAAGAAACGGGAGCCCTTGTTTCTTC	CASSLRNGSPCFF
-	TRBD1	TRBJ1-2	TRBV10-3	TGTGCCATCAGAACGGGACAGGGGACATATGGCTACACCTTC	CAIRTGQGTYGYTF
once	TRBD2	TRBJ2-1	TRBV7-2	TGTGCCAGCAGCCAGGGACTAGCGGGGGCCAACTCCTACAATGAGCAGTTCTTC	CASSQGLAGANSYNEQFF
-	TRBD2	TRBJ2-3	TRBV19	TGTGCCAGTAGTATAGAGCAGCGGGAAAGACAGTATTTT	CASSIEQRERQYF
-	TRBD1	TRBJ1-1	TRBV11-3	TGTGCCAGCAGCTCCGGACAGGGGACGAACACTGAAGCTTTCTTT	CASSSGQGTNTEAFF
few	-	TRBJ1-2	TRBV19	TGTGCCGCCCGGCGCGGGGGGGTTAACTATGGCTACACCTTC	CAARRGGVNYGYTF
-	-	TRBJ2-5	TRBV7-9	TGTGCCAGCAGCGAGGGAAGGCCAATTCAAGAGACCCAGTACTTC	CASSEGRPIQETQYF
-	TRBD1	TRBJ2-7	TRBV7-2	TGTGCCAGCAGCATAGGGACAGGGAAGAGTTACGAGCAGTACTTC	CASSIGTGKSYEQYF
-	TRBD1	TRBJ1-1	TRBV11-2	TGTGCCAGCAGCTTACGGATCCAGGGGGCAACTGAAGCTTTCTTT	CASSLRIQGATEAFF
few	TRBD1	TRBJ2-4	TRBV4-1	TGCGCCAGCAGCCAAGGGAACAGGGGAGCCAAAAACATTCAGTACTTC	CASSQGNRGAKNIQYF
-	-	TRBJ1-3	TRBV10-1	TGCGCCAGCACCCCGGAGCTAACCTCTGGAAACACCATATATTTT	CASTPELTSGNTIYF
-	-	TRBJ2-1	TRBV7-9	TGTGCCAGCAGCTTTAGTACAGGGTACAATGAGCAGTTCTTC	CASSFSTGYNEQFF
-	-	TRBJ1-2	TRBV5-1	TGCGCCAGCAGCTTGGCCCCAGGGTATGGCTACACCTTC	CASSLAPGYGYTF
-	-	TRBJ2-7	TRBV19	TGTGCCAGTAGTATAGGTCTTACAGGCTCCTACGAGCAGTACTTC	CASSIGLTGSYEQYF
-	TRBD1	TRBJ2-7	TRBV27	TGTGCCACCCGGCGCCCACAGGGGTCCTACGAGCAGTACTTC	CATRRPQGSYEQYF
-	-	TRBJ1-5	TRBV9	TGTGCCAGCAAGCCTCAACGTGGTCAGCCCCAGCATTTT	CASKPQRGQPQHF
-	-	TRBJ2-7	TRBV5-4	TGTGCCAGCAGGAGGGACACCTCCTACGAGCAGTACTTC	CASRRDTSYEQYF
-	-	TRBJ1-6	TRBV18	TGTGCCAGCTCACCTCGCAGGGATACTAATTCACCCCTCCACTTT	CASSPRRDTNSPLHF
-	TRBD2	TRBJ2-1	TRBV5-4	TGTGCCAGCAGCCACGAACCAGCGGGGAGCTCCTACAATGAGCAGTTCTTC	CASSHEPAGSSYNEQFF
-	TRBD1	TRBJ1-1	TRBV3-1/TRBV3-2	TGTGCCAGCAGCGTCCGGGACAGGGGAGAAGCTTTCTTT	CASSVRDRGEAFF
-	-	TRBJ1-4	TRBV5-1	TGCGCCAGCAGGTCTGCACAGGGTCCGAATGAAAAACTGTTTTTT	CASRSAQGPNEKLFF
-	-	TRBJ1-2	TRBV7-9	TGTGCCAGCAGCTTAACTCAGGGCGGCTACACCTTC	CASSLTQGGYTF
few	TRBD1	TRBJ1-5	TRBV10-3	TGTGCCACCACCACCGGGACAGGGAATCAGCCCCAGCATTTT	CATTTGTGNQPQHF
-	-	TRBJ1-2	TRBV6-1	TGTGCCAGCAGTGAAGGCGATCGAGGCTATGGCTACACCTTC	CASSEGDRGYGYTF
-	TRBD2	TRBJ2-3	TRBV15	TGTGCCACCAGCAGAGATGCGGGACTAGCGGGAGTAGATACGCAGTATTTT	CATSRDAGLAGVDTQYF